This TCR beta chain was recovered during a study of T cells in women clearing cervical HPV infection. Study-wide context: Case blood drawn at lesion detection; control blood after infection cleared.

TCRdb's table, derived via immunoSEQ multiplex PCR, lists solely in-frame clones and lacks some. This listing includes tens of thousands of clones. Per germline, CDR1 SEHNR and CDR2 FQNEAQ (reference sequence). There are 13 residues in the CDR3. V was trimmed by 5 bases and J by 5 bases, leaving 10 bases between them. Comment on this clone: The read ends 3 residues before the CDR3 terminus; that terminus is restored from the germline J gene.

Prevalent HPV16 infections were excluded; only incident single HPV16 infections included. Cervical HPV DNA detected by MY09/MY11 PCR, typed by dot-blot. This rearrangement joins TRBV7-9 to TRBJ2-1; D is ambiguous. The clonotype comes from a woman aged 18 to 75 with a cervical HPV16 infection that either progressed to CIN3+ or cleared (not recorded which). The material sequenced was blood buffy coat. The sequenced CDR3 bases are TGTGCCAGCAGCCCTGAGCATAACAATGAG. Translating it yields CASSPEHNNE. The whole CDR3 protein reads CASSPEHNNEQFF.